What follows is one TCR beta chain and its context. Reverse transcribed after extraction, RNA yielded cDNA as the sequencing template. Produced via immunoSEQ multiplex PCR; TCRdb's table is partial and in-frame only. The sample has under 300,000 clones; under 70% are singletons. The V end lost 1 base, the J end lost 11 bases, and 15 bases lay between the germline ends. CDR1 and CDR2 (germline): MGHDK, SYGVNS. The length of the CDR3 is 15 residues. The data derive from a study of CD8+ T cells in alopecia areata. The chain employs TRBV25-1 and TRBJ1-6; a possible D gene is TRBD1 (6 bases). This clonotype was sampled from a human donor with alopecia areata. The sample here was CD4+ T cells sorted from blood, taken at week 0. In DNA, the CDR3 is TGTGCCAGCAGTGAATCCAGGGGTCGGTATCCACCCCTCCACTTT. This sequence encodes CASSESRGRYPPLHF.